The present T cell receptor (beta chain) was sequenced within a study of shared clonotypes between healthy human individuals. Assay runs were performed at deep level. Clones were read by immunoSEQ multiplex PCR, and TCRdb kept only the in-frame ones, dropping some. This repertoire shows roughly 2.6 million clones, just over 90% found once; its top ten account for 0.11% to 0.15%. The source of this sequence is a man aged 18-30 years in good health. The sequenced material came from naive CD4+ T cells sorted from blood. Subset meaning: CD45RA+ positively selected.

The DNA of the CDR3 is TGTGCCAGCAGCTTGTCGGGGTCCGGTTCACCCCTCCACTTT. As protein: CASSLSGSGSPLHF. The V gene is TRBV5-4, the J gene TRBJ1-6; D remains unclear. CDR3 length: 14 residues. The germline CDR1 and CDR2 sequences are SGHNT and YYREEE (reference sequence). V gave up 1 base and J gave up 9 bases, with 11 bases separating them.